The clone carrying this T cell receptor (beta chain) was seen a handful of times. Its antigen is not known. Using its own MiXCR run on the RT-PCR reads, TCRdb lists one record per CDR3 protein. The sample carries about 480,000 distinct CDR3 sequences, about a tenth recorded once. Between the trimmed V and J ends, which lost 0 bases and 1 base, there was a span of 11 bases. In germline, CDR1 is SGHRS, CDR2 YFSETQ. The CDR3 runs to 17 residues. These data are taken from a study of response to subunit inactivated influenza vaccine. Notes on the study in general: Few new T cells, the authors suggested, are recruited by each seasonal influenza vaccination.

This clonotype originated in a man aged 50 to 60 who received an inactivated influenza vaccine. This specimen consisted of PBMCs from blood, obtained about 6 weeks after vaccination. The chain recombines TRBV5-1 with TRBJ2-6; D is unresolved. The CDR3 protein is CASSLGSGDSGANVLTF. CDR3 DNA: TGCGCCAGCAGCTTGGGGTCAGGCGATTCTGGGGCCAACGTCCTGACTTTC.